The rows below give T cell receptor beta chains drawn from one sample of a study of T cell changes during pregnancy in multiple sclerosis. Libraries were prepared by immunoSEQ multiplex PCR; TCRdb keeps only in-frame clonotypes and omits some of them. The data contain 67,000 or so clones, 85% to 95% of them singletons. Source: CD8+ T cells from peripheral blood mononuclear cells, taken in the third trimester of pregnancy. The receptor set was obtained from a female donor in good health, enrolled as a control in a pregnancy study. Each CDR3 is given without its conserved first and last residue. The D gene is left open where the match is weak.

>TRBJ1-2|TRBD1|TRBV7-9
ASSLGTGGNNYGYT
>TRBJ1-3|NA|TRBV7-9
ASSLVGSDTIY
>TRBJ2-5|NA|TRBV6-6
ASSYSTQADQETQY
>TRBJ2-7|TRBD1|TRBV30
AWGTGTEQY
>TRBJ2-1|TRBD1|TRBV7-2
ASSLAVWAGGSYNEQF
>TRBJ1-2|NA|TRBV7-2
ASSVFGGRISNYGYT
>TRBJ1-2|NA|TRBV27
ASRDGGSNYGYT
>TRBJ2-1|TRBD2|TRBV14
ASSLAGRYNEQF
>TRBJ1-2|NA|TRBV30
AWSGPQGYNYGYT
>TRBJ1-6|NA|TRBV5-1
ASSLGQGRNSPLH
>TRBJ2-1|NA|TRBV7-9
ASSFFQGLDNEQF
>TRBJ2-1|TRBD2|TRBV6-4
ASSDSAGGYNEQF
>TRBJ1-6|NA|TRBV6-5
ASRDRLGGNSPLH
>TRBJ1-4|NA|TRBV27
ASSRGDEKLF
>TRBJ2-3|TRBD2|TRBV6-4
ASSSGTSGTDTQY
>TRBJ2-7|TRBD1|TRBV30
AWSVLGQGDEQY
>TRBJ2-5|NA|TRBV7-3
ASSLQGLGSQY
>TRBJ1-4|NA|TRBV6-6
ASSPPPGEKLF
>TRBJ2-7|TRBD1|TRBV7-9
ASSLADRIDYEQY
>TRBJ1-2|NA|TRBV5-6
ASSLSGNPGGYT
>TRBJ2-1|TRBD2|TRBV4-3
ASSQGTSSHNEQF
>TRBJ2-3|TRBD2|TRBV9
ASTSGLAGAADTQY
>TRBJ1-5|NA|TRBV19
ASTTGYSNQPQH
>TRBJ2-5|TRBD2|TRBV6-1
ASSAIAGGAETQY
>TRBJ2-3|TRBD1|TRBV19
ASSIDPTGTGTTDTQY
>TRBJ2-7|TRBD2|TRBV4-3
ASSQGASGKSYEQY
>TRBJ1-2|TRBD1|TRBV7-8
ASSLAADEQGDYGYT